A single sample is the source of the 19 T cell receptor beta chains below, sequenced in a study of CD8 T cells in Susac syndrome. An input of about 0.5 to 1 ug of RNA was subjected to reverse transcription using random hexamers. TCRdb ran MiXCR on the immunoSEQ multiplex PCR reads and lists one entry per CDR3 protein. This sample has 200,000 to 300,000 distinct CDR3 sequences, with approximately 95% found just once. The sample was CD4+ T cells from PBMCs. These receptors were taken from a human donor with Susac syndrome.

The chain has TRBV20-1 and TRBJ1-2; perhaps TRBD1 as D (5 bases). CDR1 DFQATT and CDR2 SNEGSKA come from the germline V gene (reference sequence). The CDR3 consists of 14 residues. Trimming pared 2 bases from V and 4 bases from J, leaving 14 bases between. DNA of the CDR3: TGCAGTGCTAGACCCCCAGGGCTCCTCTATGGCTACACCTTC. It translates to CSARPPGLLYGYTF.

V is TRBV12-3 or TRBV12-4 and J is TRBJ2-7, with D possibly being TRBD1 (6 bases). The CDR3 consists of 15 residues. Trimming took off 5 bases at V and 5 bases at J, with 19 bases between the two ends. The CDR3 sequence: CASSPGQAIGDEQYF. The CDR3 DNA reads TGTGCCAGCAGTCCGGGACAAGCCATTGGGGACGAGCAGTACTTC.

The chain joins TRBV2 to TRBJ2-1; possible D gene TRBD1, 6 bases. CDR1 is SNHLY and CDR2 is FYNNEI in the germline V gene. Trimming took off 6 bases at V and 5 bases at J, with 17 bases between the two ends. The CDR3 is made up of 15 amino acids. The CDR3 sequence: CASSDYRAGDNEQFF. In DNA, the CDR3 is TGTGCCAGCAGCGACTACAGGGCCGGGGACAATGAGCAGTTCTTC. Looking up the rest from reference TRBV2 and TRBJ2-1 gives the full variable domain: EPEVTQTPSHQVTQMGQEVILRCVPISNHLYFYWYRQILGQKVEFLVSFYNNEISEKSEIFDDQFSVERPDGSNFTLKIRSTKLEDSAMYFCASSDYRAGDNEQFFGPGTRLTVL.

The genes are TRBV19 and TRBJ1-1, with D tentatively TRBD1 (6 bases). The CDR3 is made up of 12 amino acids. Germline CDR1 is LNHDA and CDR2 is SQIVND (reference sequence). V was cut by 7 bases and J by 8 bases, with 14 bases left in between. The CDR3 nucleotides are TGTGCCAGTATCCAGGGGAATTGGGAAGCTTTCTTT. Protein sequence: CASIQGNWEAFF.

The chain's CDR3 is CSARDSVEISGNTIYF. The CDR3 DNA sequence: TGCAGTGCTAGAGATAGCGTTGAGATCTCTGGAAACACCATATATTTT. The V gene is TRBV20-1, the J gene TRBJ1-3, with D unresolved. In germline, CDR1 is DFQATT, CDR2 SNEGSKA (reference sequence). With 0 bases removed from V and 0 bases from J, the gap between germline ends came to 12 bases. This CDR3 is 16 amino acids long.

The rearrangement uses TRBV30 and TRBJ2-1; 8 bases map to TRBD1. This CDR3 is built from 15 residues. Germline V gene data show CDR1 as GTSNPN and CDR2 as SVGIG (reference sequence). V dropped 4 bases and J dropped 6; count of bases not matched to a gene: 11. The CDR3 loop reads CAWTARDRIRNEQFF. The DNA for the CDR3 is TGTGCCTGGACCGCCAGGGACAGGATCCGCAATGAGCAGTTCTTC.

The chain combines TRBV18 with TRBJ2-7; unclear D gene. Germline V gene data show CDR1 as KGHSH and CDR2 as LQKENI. The CDR3 sequence is 14 residues long. Trimming cost V 2 bases and J 1 base, with 9 bases left between them. The CDR3 spells CASSPAVGSYEQYF. CDR3 coding DNA: TGTGCCAGCTCACCAGCCGTGGGATCCTACGAGCAGTACTTC.

This clonotype occurred once. The rearrangement uses TRBV18 and TRBJ2-3, with a possible D match to TRBD2 (6 bases). V lost 3 bases and J lost 4, with 14 bases in between. CDR3 length: 15 amino acids. Germline loops: CDR1 KGHSH, CDR2 LQKENI. The CDR3: CASSPSSDSPDTQYF. The CDR3, as DNA: TGTGCCAGCTCACCCTCTAGCGACAGCCCAGATACGCAGTATTTT.

V is TRBV7-2 and J is TRBJ2-1, with 10 bases fitting TRBD2. Trimming cost V 5 bases and J 4 bases; bases outside gene matches: 8. CDR3 length: 16 amino acids. Germline-derived CDR1 and CDR2 are SGHTA and FQGNSA. CDR3 sequence reads: CASSPKGLAQYNEQFF. In nucleotides, the CDR3 is TGTGCCAGCAGCCCGAAGGGACTAGCGCAATACAATGAGCAGTTCTTC.

V and J are TRBV12-3 or TRBV12-4 and TRBJ2-1, with 9 bases matching TRBD2. The CDR3 length is 18 residues. Germline trimming cut 3 bases from V and 0 bases from J; bases unmatched to any gene: 9. Written as DNA, the CDR3 is TGTGCCAGCAGTTTCGGGTGGTTAGCGGGAGACTCCTACAATGAGCAGTTCTTC. Translating gives CASSFGWLAGDSYNEQFF.

This chain uses TRBV24-1 with TRBJ2-1; 8 bases match TRBD2. This CDR3 comprises 17 residues. The germline gives CDR1 KGHDR, CDR2 SFDVKD. Trimming took 6 bases from V and 9 from J; bases not matched to a gene: 18. The CDR3 loop reads CATSSISRETSVCEQFF. CDR3 in DNA: TGTGCCACCAGTTCTATCTCGAGGGAGACTAGCGTTTGTGAGCAGTTCTTC.

The genes are TRBV12-3 or TRBV12-4 and TRBJ2-3, with a weak D call TRBD1 (5 bases). This CDR3 region has 14 residues. The V end lost 5 bases, the J end lost 0 bases, and 9 bases lay between the germline ends. CDR3 sequence: CASSRRQSTDTQYF. For the CDR3, the DNA is TGTGCCAGCAGTCGCCGACAGAGCACAGATACGCAGTATTTT.

The gene calls are TRBV20-1 and TRBJ2-1; perhaps TRBD2 as D (6 bases). V shed 6 bases and J shed 4 bases, with 16 bases lying between them. Germline V gene lookup returns CDR1 DFQATT and CDR2 SNEGSKA (reference sequence). The CDR3 has 14 amino acids. CDR3 DNA sequence: TGCAGTGCGGTGGGACTTCTTGGGTACAATGAGCAGTTCTTC. It codes for CSAVGLLGYNEQFF.

The genes are TRBV7-9 and TRBJ2-7; D is possibly TRBD2 (5 bases). The CDR3 consists of 14 residues. Germline CDR1 SEHNR, CDR2 FQNEAQ (reference sequence). Deletions cut 1 base from V and 4 bases from J, with 11 bases between. The CDR3 nucleotides are TGTGCCAGCAGCTTAGGAGATTGGGAGTACGAGCAGTACTTC. Translating it yields CASSLGDWEYEQYF.

This clonotype was observed once. The CDR3 DNA sequence: TGCAGCTCCCACGAGGGGGTAGAGACCCAGTACTTC. This codes for CSSHEGVETQYF. The genes are TRBV29-1 and TRBJ2-5; D is possibly TRBD1 (6 bases). The CDR3 contains 12 residues. Germline V lookup: CDR1 SQVTM, CDR2 ANQGSEA. Trimming took off 8 bases at V and 4 bases at J, with 14 bases between the two ends.

This rearrangement joins TRBV5-6 to TRBJ2-5; TRBD1 agrees at 8 bases. The CDR3 covers 16 residues. With V trimmed by 0 bases and J by 5 bases, 9 bases remained unmatched. CDR1 and CDR2 from the germline V gene are SGHDT and YYEEEE. The CDR3 DNA reads TGTGCCAGCAGCTTGGGGGGTGGGACAGGAGCTGAGACCCAGTACTTC. Translated, it gives CASSLGGGTGAETQYF.

The rearrangement uses TRBV4-2 and TRBJ1-2, with 8 bases lining up with TRBD1. J was trimmed by 7 bases and V by 3 bases; bases with no gene match: 13. CDR3 length: 16 amino acids. Germline CDR1 LGHNA, CDR2 YNFKEQ. The CDR3 coding sequence is TGTGCCAGCAGCCAGCGGGGGACAGGAGCCCACTCTGGCTACACCTTC. It translates to CASSQRGTGAHSGYTF.

This rearrangement joins TRBV5-4 to TRBJ2-7; 11 positions match TRBD2. Trimming took 3 bases from V and 6 from J; bases not matched to a gene: 5. This CDR3 comprises 14 residues. CDR1 and CDR2 (germline): SGHNT, YYREEE (reference sequence). The chain's CDR3 is CASSSLTSGVEQYF. The CDR3 DNA follows: TGTGCCAGCAGCTCCTTGACTAGCGGGGTCGAGCAGTACTTC.

This clonotype was observed a single time. The chain carries TRBV12-3 or TRBV12-4 and TRBJ2-3; 10 nucleotides line up with TRBD1. The CDR3 spans 16 residues. The V gene end was trimmed by 1 base and the J gene end by 5 bases; junction bases not matched to a gene: 6. In nucleotides, the CDR3 is TGTGCCAGCAGTTTAGGGGACAGGGGAAGGGAAGATACGCAGTATTTT. Protein product: CASSLGDRGREDTQYF.